This entry is about one T cell receptor (beta chain). The antigen is undetermined. The CDR3 has 15 residues. V was shortened by 3 bases and J by 5 bases, with 16 bases between the two germline ends. This sample was included in a study of post-analysis software for immune sequencing data. General observations from the study: There were five TRBV segments more frequent in patients than controls, and TRBV5-6, TRBV5-1 and TRBV20-1 were among them. Strong co-clustering by F measure linked samples that shared a preparation batch. The normalized Chao1 diversity of multiple sclerosis patients was significantly lower than that of controls.

Unique molecular identifiers were built into the TCR beta cDNA libraries. TCRdb passed the PCR reads through MiXCR, listing each CDR3 protein once. The data hold around 160,000 distinct CDR3 sequences, with about 36% observed a single time. The source of this sequence is a girl aged 10 to 17 with multiple sclerosis. Sequencing used blood, obtained after autologous hematopoietic stem cell transplantation. The J gene is TRBJ2-5, the V gene TRBV12-3 or TRBV12-4; D is perhaps TRBD2 (6 bases). The CDR3 reads CASSFSRGRRETQYF. The CDR3 DNA is TGTGCCAGCAGTTTTTCCCGGGGGAGGAGGGAGACCCAGTACTTC.